The rows below give T cell receptor beta chains drawn from one sample of a study of CD8 T cells in ankylosing spondylitis. TCRdb processed the 5' RACE reads anew with MiXCR; each CDR3 protein has one entry. The sample yields 150,000 to 200,000 distinct CDR3 sequences, about 17% seen once. Sequenced: blood, either unsorted or a sorted T cell fraction (not recorded which). These receptors originate from a male donor with ankylosing spondylitis or in good health (not recorded which). CDR3s include the opening cysteine and the closing phenylalanine or tryptophan. The D gene is left open where the match is weak. The size entry is marked missing in some rows and otherwise reads once, few, many or a size class.

d_gene: TRBD1
v_gene: TRBV5-1
j_gene: TRBJ2-1
abundance: few
CDR3aa: CASSWTGTGLVSGYNEQFF
CDR3nt: TGCGCCAGCAGCTGGACCGGGACAGGGTTGGTAAGCGGTTACAATGAGCAGTTCTTC

d_gene: .
v_gene: TRBV6-1
j_gene: TRBJ1-1
abundance: .
CDR3aa: CASILTGNTEAFF
CDR3nt: TGTGCCAGCATCCTGACGGGAAACACTGAAGCTTTCTTT

d_gene: TRBD1
v_gene: TRBV12-3/TRBV12-4
j_gene: TRBJ1-1
abundance: many
CDR3aa: CASSFGTGTTEAFF
CDR3nt: TGTGCCAGCAGTTTTGGGACAGGGACCACTGAAGCTTTCTTT

d_gene: .
v_gene: TRBV20-1
j_gene: TRBJ1-1
abundance: many
CDR3aa: CSATGRLNTEAFF
CDR3nt: TGCAGTGCAACAGGGAGGCTAAACACTGAAGCTTTCTTT

d_gene: TRBD1
v_gene: TRBV5-1
j_gene: TRBJ1-5
abundance: .
CDR3aa: CASSLTGGNQPQHF
CDR3nt: TGCGCCAGCAGCTTGACAGGGGGCAATCAGCCCCAGCATTTT

d_gene: .
v_gene: TRBV5-5
j_gene: TRBJ1-2
abundance: few
CDR3aa: CASSLISGGGGYTF
CDR3nt: TGTGCCAGCAGCTTGATTTCTGGTGGCGGTGGCTACACCTTC

d_gene: .
v_gene: TRBV24-1
j_gene: TRBJ2-4
abundance: many
CDR3aa: CATSDRGDIQYF
CDR3nt: TGTGCCACCAGTGACCGAGGGGACATTCAGTACTTC

d_gene: .
v_gene: TRBV15
j_gene: TRBJ1-3
abundance: many
CDR3aa: CATSREGSGTSGNTIYF
CDR3nt: TGTGCCACCAGCAGAGAGGGTTCGGGGACCTCTGGAAACACCATATATTTT

d_gene: .
v_gene: TRBV20-1
j_gene: TRBJ2-1
abundance: few
CDR3aa: CSARDVRRDGPNEQFF
CDR3nt: TGCAGTGCTAGAGATGTCAGGCGGGATGGGCCGAATGAGCAGTTCTTC

d_gene: TRBD1
v_gene: TRBV7-2
j_gene: TRBJ1-3
abundance: few
CDR3aa: CASSPKDRFSSGNTIYF
CDR3nt: TGTGCCAGCAGCCCGAAGGACAGGTTTAGCTCTGGAAACACCATATATTTT

d_gene: .
v_gene: TRBV11-1
j_gene: TRBJ2-7
abundance: .
CDR3aa: CASSLEAPGLASEQYF
CDR3nt: TGTGCCAGCAGCTTAGAAGCTCCAGGACTGGCAAGCGAGCAGTACTTC

d_gene: .
v_gene: TRBV7-2
j_gene: TRBJ2-5
abundance: .
CDR3aa: CASSPSSGTQYF
CDR3nt: TGTGCCAGCAGCCCGTCTTCCGGGACCCAGTACTTC

d_gene: TRBD2
v_gene: TRBV10-3
j_gene: TRBJ2-7
abundance: many
CDR3aa: CAIRIAGDYEQYF
CDR3nt: TGTGCCATCAGAATAGCGGGGGACTACGAGCAGTACTTC

d_gene: TRBD2
v_gene: TRBV10-3
j_gene: TRBJ2-3
abundance: many
CDR3aa: CAISDPGSGGADTQYF
CDR3nt: TGTGCCATCAGTGATCCCGGGAGCGGGGGAGCAGATACGCAGTATTTT

d_gene: .
v_gene: TRBV6-2/TRBV6-3
j_gene: TRBJ1-1
abundance: .
CDR3aa: CASTYLAGSTEAFF
CDR3nt: TGTGCCAGCACCTACCTCGCCGGGAGCACTGAAGCTTTCTTT

d_gene: .
v_gene: TRBV2
j_gene: TRBJ1-2
abundance: many
CDR3aa: CASSAGQGYGYTF
CDR3nt: TGTGCCAGCAGTGCGGGGCAGGGCTATGGCTACACCTTC

d_gene: .
v_gene: TRBV10-3
j_gene: TRBJ2-7
abundance: few
CDR3aa: CAISDTDEQYF
CDR3nt: TGTGCCATCAGTGATACGGACGAGCAGTACTTC

d_gene: TRBD2
v_gene: TRBV20-1
j_gene: TRBJ2-3
abundance: many
CDR3aa: CSAMTSGLTDTQYF
CDR3nt: TGCAGTGCTATGACTAGCGGTCTCACAGATACGCAGTATTTT

d_gene: .
v_gene: TRBV5-1
j_gene: TRBJ2-7
abundance: many
CDR3aa: CASTSEGLSYEQYF
CDR3nt: TGCGCCAGCACCTCGGAGGGACTCTCCTACGAGCAGTACTTC

d_gene: TRBD1
v_gene: TRBV20-1
j_gene: TRBJ1-5
abundance: .
CDR3aa: CCARVPGQGYNQPQHF
CDR3nt: TGCTGTGCTAGAGTCCCGGGACAGGGGTACAATCAGCCCCAGCATTTT

d_gene: .
v_gene: TRBV30
j_gene: TRBJ1-2
abundance: .
CDR3aa: CAWIRDNYGYTF
CDR3nt: TGTGCCTGGATACGGGACAACTATGGCTACACCTTC

d_gene: .
v_gene: TRBV2
j_gene: TRBJ1-2
abundance: .
CDR3aa: CASSDVVEGLYGYTF
CDR3nt: TGTGCCAGCAGTGATGTAGTAGAGGGGCTCTATGGCTACACCTTC

d_gene: .
v_gene: TRBV28
j_gene: TRBJ2-7
abundance: many
CDR3aa: CASSLYRDEQYF
CDR3nt: TGTGCCAGCAGTTTATATAGGGACGAGCAGTACTTC

d_gene: .
v_gene: TRBV6-5
j_gene: TRBJ2-1
abundance: .
CDR3aa: CASSSLYGSYNEQFF
CDR3nt: TGTGCCAGCAGTTCTCTGTACGGCTCCTACAATGAGCAGTTCTTC

d_gene: TRBD1
v_gene: TRBV29-1
j_gene: TRBJ1-5
abundance: many
CDR3aa: CSVKTGASDSNQPQHF
CDR3nt: TGCAGCGTCAAGACAGGGGCGTCTGATAGCAATCAGCCCCAGCATTTT

d_gene: TRBD1
v_gene: TRBV7-8
j_gene: TRBJ1-2
abundance: few
CDR3aa: CASSWTGGYGYTF
CDR3nt: TGTGCCAGCAGCTGGACAGGGGGATATGGCTACACCTTC

d_gene: .
v_gene: TRBV27
j_gene: TRBJ2-1
abundance: many
CDR3aa: CASNAGYEVYNEQFF
CDR3nt: TGTGCCAGCAACGCTGGCTACGAGGTTTACAATGAGCAGTTCTTC

d_gene: TRBD1
v_gene: TRBV16
j_gene: TRBJ1-1
abundance: few
CDR3aa: CASTKTRDRGNAFF
CDR3nt: TGTGCCAGCACCAAGACGAGGGACAGGGGAAACGCTTTCTTT

d_gene: TRBD1
v_gene: TRBV29-1
j_gene: TRBJ2-4
abundance: .
CDR3aa: CSVVDRGKNIQYF
CDR3nt: TGCAGCGTCGTCGACAGGGGGAAAAACATTCAGTACTTC

d_gene: .
v_gene: TRBV6-5
j_gene: TRBJ2-7
abundance: few
CDR3aa: CASSYSYRASNSYEQYF
CDR3nt: TGTGCCAGCAGTTACTCGTACAGGGCATCAAACTCCTACGAGCAGTACTTC

d_gene: TRBD1
v_gene: TRBV20-1
j_gene: TRBJ1-1
abundance: .
CDR3aa: CSASKGTAFTEAFF
CDR3nt: TGCAGTGCTAGTAAAGGGACAGCCTTTACTGAAGCTTTCTTT

d_gene: .
v_gene: TRBV30
j_gene: TRBJ2-1
abundance: few
CDR3aa: CAWSVGVWGQFF
CDR3nt: TGTGCCTGGAGTGTAGGCGTTTGGGGGCAGTTCTTC

d_gene: .
v_gene: TRBV12-3/TRBV12-4
j_gene: TRBJ2-2
abundance: .
CDR3aa: CASISGNTAELFF
CDR3nt: TGTGCCAGCATCTCGGGGAACACCGCGGAGCTGTTTTTT

d_gene: .
v_gene: TRBV5-1
j_gene: TRBJ1-1
abundance: many
CDR3aa: CASSSTPGSLDTEAFF
CDR3nt: TGCGCCAGCAGTTCAACTCCGGGGAGTCTCGACACTGAAGCTTTCTTT

d_gene: TRBD2
v_gene: TRBV5-6
j_gene: TRBJ2-7
abundance: .
CDR3aa: CASSPPLAGASYEQYF
CDR3nt: TGTGCCAGCAGCCCTCCTCTAGCGGGAGCATCCTACGAGCAGTACTTC

d_gene: .
v_gene: TRBV4-1
j_gene: TRBJ1-1
abundance: few
CDR3aa: CASSPPYGEGTTEAFF
CDR3nt: TGCGCCAGCAGCCCCCCATACGGGGAGGGTACCACTGAAGCTTTCTTT

d_gene: .
v_gene: TRBV7-2
j_gene: TRBJ1-1
abundance: many
CDR3aa: CASGFRNTEAFF
CDR3nt: TGTGCCAGCGGGTTTCGGAACACTGAAGCTTTCTTT

d_gene: .
v_gene: TRBV4-2
j_gene: TRBJ1-5
abundance: .
CDR3aa: CASSPGGHGIDSNQPQHF
CDR3nt: TGTGCCAGCAGCCCGGGCGGACACGGAATTGATAGCAATCAGCCCCAGCATTTT

d_gene: TRBD1
v_gene: TRBV2
j_gene: TRBJ1-4
abundance: few
CDR3aa: CARKLPGQGTTNEKLFF
CDR3nt: TGTGCCAGAAAACTCCCGGGACAGGGTACGACTAATGAAAAACTGTTTTTT

d_gene: TRBD2
v_gene: TRBV28
j_gene: TRBJ2-3
abundance: .
CDR3aa: CASTLAGTDTQYF
CDR3nt: TGTGCCAGCACGCTAGCGGGAACAGATACGCAGTATTTT

d_gene: .
v_gene: TRBV20-1
j_gene: TRBJ2-3
abundance: many
CDR3aa: CSARGGSSVDTSTDTQYF
CDR3nt: TGCAGTGCTAGGGGGGGCTCTAGCGTCGACACTAGCACAGATACGCAGTATTTT

d_gene: TRBD2
v_gene: TRBV7-2
j_gene: TRBJ2-1
abundance: many
CDR3aa: CASSLVGTSGRNEQFF
CDR3nt: TGTGCCAGCAGCTTAGTAGGGACTAGCGGGAGAAATGAGCAGTTCTTC